This record looks at one T cell receptor (beta chain) sequence and its context. The sample belongs to a study of blood T cell repertoires in COVID-19. Study-level background: The analysed material was cDNA or gDNA that came from T cells, B-cell-depleted T cells, or PBMCs.

As handled by the study authors: Amplification of reference gene primers provided the estimated nucleated cell counts. Data came from immunoSEQ multiplex PCR; TCRdb stores just in-frame clones and leaves some out. The D gene and trimming were derived from the DNA, and the V and J assignments and clone size from that table. Among 150,000 to 200,000 clones listed, around 79% were seen once. The CDR3 sequence is 14 residues long. Germline V lookup: CDR1 SGDLS, CDR2 YYNGEE. V lost 3 bases, J lost 2 bases, and 11 bases lay in between. This rearrangement joins TRBV9 to TRBJ2-5; weak D call: TRBD2 (5 bases). Material for sequencing was peripheral blood. The TCR sequence derives from a woman in her forties with COVID-19, enrolled during active disease. This CDR3 is CASSARAVQETQYF. DNA for the CDR3: TGTGCCAGCAGCGCCCGAGCGGTTCAAGAGACCCAGTACTTC.